A selection of T cell receptor beta chains follows, all from one sample in a study of metastatic and nonmetastatic thyroid tumors. With MiXCR, TCRdb reprocessed the PCR reads. The repertoire holds roughly 30,000 clones, 25% to 35% seen once, with 25% to 35% in the top ten. The sample comprised blood. Source of these receptors: a female donor with papillary thyroid cancer or a benign thyroid nodule (not recorded which). Some clones in this sample may be carry-over from other donors' samples. The CDR3 runs from the conserved cysteine through the conserved F or W. The D gene is left open where the match is weak. Clone size is shown for a subset of rows, as once, few, many or a class of expanded clone.

TRBD1 | - | TRBJ1-1 | TRBV12-3/TRBV12-4 | TGTGCCAGCAGTTCAACCGGGACAGGGGTTGAAGCTTTCTTT | CASSSTGTGVEAFF
- | - | TRBJ2-7 | TRBV2 | TGTGCCAGCAGCTCCTACGAGCAGTACTTC | CASSSYEQYF
TRBD2 | few | TRBJ2-7 | TRBV6-1 | TGTGCCAGCAGTGAGGGACTAGCGGGGAATTACGAGCAGTACTTC | CASSEGLAGNYEQYF
TRBD2 | few | TRBJ2-1 | TRBV11-2 | TGTGCCAGCAGCCCAAGAGGGTCTAGCGGGGGTGATGAGCAGTTCTTC | CASSPRGSSGGDEQFF
- | - | TRBJ2-3 | TRBV6-1 | TGTGCCAGCAGATTGGGACAATCCTCGGCAGATACGCAGTATTTT | CASRLGQSSADTQYF
- | - | TRBJ1-1 | TRBV20-1 | TGCAGTGCTAGACCTGATGGGTTCAAGAACACTGAAGCTTTCTTT | CSARPDGFKNTEAFF
TRBD2 | few | TRBJ2-5 | TRBV6-1 | TGTGCCAGCAGTGAATCTGGGGGGGGAGGCTACCAAGAGACCCAGTACTTC | CASSESGGGGYQETQYF
TRBD2 | - | TRBJ2-7 | TRBV7-2 | TGTGCCAGCAGCGGAGTCGGGACTAGCTCCTACGAGCAGTACTTC | CASSGVGTSSYEQYF
- | - | TRBJ1-2 | TRBV30 | TGTGCCTGGAGTGTACAGGATGGCTACACCTTC | CAWSVQDGYTF
- | many | TRBJ1-4 | TRBV5-1 | TGCGCCAGCAGCTTATTGGCCGGCATCACCAACAATGAAAAACTGTTTTTT | CASSLLAGITNNEKLFF